This entry describes one T cell receptor beta chain. This clone's antigen is unknown. Per-base qualities were not stored, and no clone one base away is much larger. The source of the sample is a study of CD4 T cells in relation to SARS-CoV-2 and coronaviruses (dated by TCRdb to about 2021). Regarding the complete study: In the ViraFEST assay, PBMCs were grown with antigen for 10 to 11 days, and TCR beta CDR3s were then sequenced to identify antigen-specific clonal expansions. Across all 12 patients in the full convalescent cohort, ages ranged from about 21 to 75 years, with a median of 38. Among the 12 convalescent patients, 8 males and 4 females were included, and two of the subjects were Hispanic. Patient-derived lymphoblastoid cell lines were used to map the HLA restriction of shared crossreactive spike epitopes. At the level of individual TCR clonotypes, the study evaluated whether memory CD4+ T cells crossreact between the spike proteins of SARS-CoV-2 and those of common cold coronaviruses. The Adaptive Biotechnologies TCR-sequencing kit was used to sequence samples from a few pre-COVID donors and the naive versus memory experiments, while other data came from Illumina-based sequencing. For other donors in the study, expansion assays were sequenced with a different, Illumina-based TCR-beta assay.

DNA from CEF-cultured naive and memory CD4+ T cells underwent immunoSEQ TCR-beta sequencing at survey level. In the original analysis: Preprocessing removed nonproductive sequences and CDR3s not starting with C, not ending with F or W, or shorter than 7 amino acids. Antigen-specific clonotypes were called with the MANAFEST web app, based on expansion relative to reference and other culture wells. To be counted as positive, a clone had to show significant expansion compared with the reference culture, at an FDR below 0.05, in 2 of 3 replicate wells. A further requirement for positive clones was significant expansion compared with all other tandem wells, along with an odds ratio above 5. Cultured and uncultured naive and memory CD4+ repertoires were searched for CDR3s previously identified as spike- and CEF-reactive. Pairwise Levenshtein distance, computed with the stringdist R package after three terminal residues were trimmed from each end, was used as the measure of CDR3 homology. Not all clones reach the TCRdb copy of this immuneACCESS table, which keeps in-frame sequences only. Checked studies attribute under half of the gap to unresolved V genes and leave the rest unexplained. For V, J and clone size, that table is used; D and trimming come from the DNA. The sample data list more than 35,000 clones, and 77% of these were observed just once. The ten largest clones represent 2.5% to 3.5% of the sample.

Summary of the overall study and its limitations: Crossreactive clones showed significantly weaker SARS-CoV-2-driven expansion than monoreactive clones, consistent with antigenic imprinting. Pre-pandemic and post-infection samples were not both contributed by any donor, so tracing of the source of pre-existing responses was limited. Crossreactivity analysis was centred on spike protein, so crossreactivity against other viral proteins was not assessed. Roughly 65% of donors had memory CD4+ clonotypes that crossrecognized SARS-CoV-2 and at least one common cold coronavirus spike. Naive versus memory sequencing indicated the assay detects memory recall responses rather than primary responses primed during culture. The study was constrained by small numbers of patients and of tested TCRs.

Inclusive of the bounding cysteine and phenylalanine, the CDR3 is 15 residues long. Just the 45-base CDR3 DNA is kept, in frame starting at base 1. The CDR1 and CDR2 encoded by the germline V gene are SGHVS and FNYEAQ. Trimming takes 5 bases from V and 0 bases from J, and the germline ends sit 11 bases apart. Naive and memory CD4+ T cells were separated from cryopreserved PBMCs by CD4 enrichment followed by EasySep naive CD4+ T cell enrichment. For roughly eleven days, sorted naive or memory CD4+ T cells (more than 90,000) were cultured at a 1:1 ratio with T cell-depleted PBMCs and CEF peptides. Triplicate replicate wells were generally used for each peptide culture condition. Ficoll-Paque PLUS gradient centrifugation was used to isolate PBMCs from leukapheresis product or whole blood. PBMCs were either cryopreserved at -140°C or used fresh in the expansion assay. The QIAamp Micro DNA Kit was used to extract genomic DNA from the CD4+ T cells.

The sample taken for sequencing was memory CD4+ T cells from PBMCs, cultured in vitro. The label giving this sample's cell subset or site can be read as: memory (non-naive) CD4+ T cells. The chain is assembled from TRBV7-6 and TRBJ1-5, with no D gene named confidently. The sequence derives from an adult with COVID-19. The DNA is TGTGCCAGCAGCCGATTCCCAGATAGCAATCAGCCCCAGCATTTT. This translates into CASSRFPDSNQPQHF.